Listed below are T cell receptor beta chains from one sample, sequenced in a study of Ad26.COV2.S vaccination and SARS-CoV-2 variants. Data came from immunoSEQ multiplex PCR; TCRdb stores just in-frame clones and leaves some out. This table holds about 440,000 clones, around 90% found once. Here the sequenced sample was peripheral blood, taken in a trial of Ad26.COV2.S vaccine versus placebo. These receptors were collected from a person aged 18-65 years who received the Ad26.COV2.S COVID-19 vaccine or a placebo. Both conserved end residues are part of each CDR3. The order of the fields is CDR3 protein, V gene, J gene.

CDR3: CASSLDRIYNSPLHF; V: TRBV7-2; J: TRBJ1-6
CDR3: CASTNSPNYGYTF; V: TRBV19; J: TRBJ1-2
CDR3: CASSPPLGYGNEQFF; V: TRBV5-6; J: TRBJ2-1
CDR3: CASSLSGLGTGGMKNIQYF; V: TRBV27; J: TRBJ2-4
CDR3: CASSFLAGGEKLFF; V: TRBV11-2; J: TRBJ1-4
CDR3: CASSFVKGDTNEKLFF; V: TRBV28; J: TRBJ1-4
CDR3: CASSSREPGLAGGPVHLDYEQYF; V: TRBV27; J: TRBJ2-7
CDR3: CASTLMQGKSNQPQHF; V: TRBV2; J: TRBJ1-5
CDR3: CASNRGGSTDTQYF; V: TRBV5-1; J: TRBJ2-3
CDR3: CASSEGLAYEQYF; V: TRBV6-1; J: TRBJ2-7
CDR3: CASSKAPGLSRSSYNEQFF; V: TRBV21-1; J: TRBJ2-1
CDR3: CASSLDAGGSIGELFF; V: TRBV7-6; J: TRBJ2-2
CDR3: CASSLAAENTEAFF; V: TRBV5-4; J: TRBJ1-1
CDR3: CASSHGDGELFF; V: TRBV3-1/TRBV3-2; J: TRBJ2-2
CDR3: CASSLSASGKGETQYF; V: TRBV7-9; J: TRBJ2-5
CDR3: CASSLSKRGPYNEQFF; V: TRBV4-1; J: TRBJ2-1
CDR3: CASSLTGGTEQYF; V: TRBV5-1; J: TRBJ2-7
CDR3: CASSLSRRLAEQYF; V: TRBV7-2; J: TRBJ2-7
CDR3: CASSSLGREGPDTQYF; V: TRBV7-6; J: TRBJ2-3
CDR3: CAISEIADNTDTQYF; V: TRBV10-3; J: TRBJ2-3
CDR3: CAWSGSLYGYTF; V: TRBV30; J: TRBJ1-2
CDR3: CASSMGAAPYNEQFF; V: TRBV19; J: TRBJ2-1
CDR3: CASSAGLAGRNEQFF; V: TRBV7-2; J: TRBJ2-1
CDR3: CASSLGSGPGETQYF; V: TRBV7-2; J: TRBJ2-5
CDR3: CASSERQGSGYTF; V: TRBV2; J: TRBJ1-2
CDR3: CASSESIWTEAFF; V: TRBV25-1; J: TRBJ1-1
CDR3: CSVEGGLVGYEQFF; V: TRBV29-1; J: TRBJ2-1
CDR3: CASSLERHKEAFF; V: TRBV11-3; J: TRBJ1-1
CDR3: CAISEHVTNSPLHF; V: TRBV10-3; J: TRBJ1-6
CDR3: CASSQRDREDGNQPQHF; V: TRBV6-2/TRBV6-3; J: TRBJ1-5
CDR3: CASSPQQPQHF; V: TRBV28; J: TRBJ1-5
CDR3: CASSRSLGLAAGYEQYF; V: TRBV7-9; J: TRBJ2-7
CDR3: CASSGGTLDAFF; V: TRBV2; J: TRBJ1-1
CDR3: CASSQDGGLASETQYF; V: TRBV3-1/TRBV3-2; J: TRBJ2-5
CDR3: CASSSLAEPVDEQFF; V: TRBV5-6; J: TRBJ2-1
CDR3: CASSLGGTGVADTQYF; V: TRBV7-6; J: TRBJ2-3
CDR3: CASGPGTTTYNEQFF; V: TRBV2; J: TRBJ2-1
CDR3: CATSRAPGQGESYEQYF; V: TRBV15; J: TRBJ2-7